This TCR beta chain originates from a study of identical twins. General study points: Beta clonotypes that were abundant in cord blood contained fewer insertions, a pattern absent from memory repertoires.

Healthy Caucasians made up all donors. V lost 4 bases and J lost 4; bases outside the gene matches: 21. This CDR3 region has 20 residues. CDR1 is LGHDT, CDR2 YNNKEL, per germline (reference sequence). Template switching (which added a universal primer site) was used, and cDNA carried unique molecular identifiers. TCRdb called the 5' RACE reads again in MiXCR, with one record for every CDR3 protein. The data hold around 670,000 distinct CDR3 sequences, with around 6% observed a single time. A remark on this clonotype: Its antigen is still unknown.

The V gene is TRBV3-1, the J gene TRBJ2-3, with TRBD2 matching 9 bases. The sequenced sample consisted of naive T cells sorted from blood. The source is a man younger than 35 in good health. DNA for the CDR3: TGTGCCAGCAGCCGCCCTCGAGGTACTAGCGGGTCTGGTAGTGCAGATACGCAGTATTTT. The encoded protein is CASSRPRGTSGSGSADTQYF.